The entry below describes one T cell receptor (beta chain). This specimen belongs to a study of cytomegalovirus exposure and HLA in healthy donors. J was trimmed by 4 bases and V by 4 bases; bases with no gene match: 7. CDR3 size: 16 residues. CDR1 SGHNT and CDR2 YYREEE come from the germline V gene (reference sequence). Use of 60 Vbeta and 13 Jbeta primers characterized the PCR. Measured with immunoSEQ multiplex PCR; TCRdb has only the in-frame clones, and not every one. The repertoire has under 200,000 clones, approximately 59% of them found once; the top ten carry less than 3%. This chain links TRBV5-4 with TRBJ2-7; 14 bases align to TRBD2. The TCR was taken from a middle-aged man in good health and CMV-seronegative. Material: PBMCs. In DNA form, the CDR3 reads TGTGCCAGCAGCCCGGGGACTAGCGGGAGCCCATACGAGCAGTACTTC. It is translated as CASSPGTSGSPYEQYF.